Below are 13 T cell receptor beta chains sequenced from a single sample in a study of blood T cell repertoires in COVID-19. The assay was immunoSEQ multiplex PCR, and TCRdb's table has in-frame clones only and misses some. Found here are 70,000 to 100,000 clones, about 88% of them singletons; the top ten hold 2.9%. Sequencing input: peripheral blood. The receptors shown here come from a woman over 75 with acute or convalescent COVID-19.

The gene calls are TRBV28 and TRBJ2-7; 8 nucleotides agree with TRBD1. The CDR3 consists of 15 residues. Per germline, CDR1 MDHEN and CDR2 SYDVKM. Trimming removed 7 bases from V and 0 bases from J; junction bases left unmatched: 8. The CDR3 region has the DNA TGTGCCAGCAACGGCCCCGGGACAGGCTCCTACGAGCAGTACTTC. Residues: CASNGPGTGSYEQYF. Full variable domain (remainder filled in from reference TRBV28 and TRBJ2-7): DVKVTQSSRYLVKRTGEKVFLECVQDMDHENMFWYRQDPGLGLRLIYFSYDVKMKEKGDIPEGYSVSREKKERFSLILESASTNQTSMYLCASNGPGTGSYEQYFGPGTRLTVT.

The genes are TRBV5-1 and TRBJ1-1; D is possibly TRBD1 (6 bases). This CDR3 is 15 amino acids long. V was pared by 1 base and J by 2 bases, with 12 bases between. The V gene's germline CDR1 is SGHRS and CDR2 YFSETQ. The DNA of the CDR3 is TGCGCCAGCAGCTTGAGGGCAGGGGAAAACACTGAAGCTTTCTTT. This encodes CASSLRAGENTEAFF.

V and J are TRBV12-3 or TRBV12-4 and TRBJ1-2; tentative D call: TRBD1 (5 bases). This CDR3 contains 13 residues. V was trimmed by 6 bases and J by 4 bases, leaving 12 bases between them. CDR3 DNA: TGTGCCAGCAGAGGGCCAAGGGGCTATGGCTACACCTTC. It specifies CASRGPRGYGYTF.

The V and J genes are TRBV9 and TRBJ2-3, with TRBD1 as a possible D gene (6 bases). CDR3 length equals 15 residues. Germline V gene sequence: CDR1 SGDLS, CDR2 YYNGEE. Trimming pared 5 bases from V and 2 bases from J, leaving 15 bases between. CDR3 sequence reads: CASSEYREFTDTQYF. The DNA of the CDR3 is TGTGCCAGCAGTGAATACAGGGAATTCACAGATACGCAGTATTTT.

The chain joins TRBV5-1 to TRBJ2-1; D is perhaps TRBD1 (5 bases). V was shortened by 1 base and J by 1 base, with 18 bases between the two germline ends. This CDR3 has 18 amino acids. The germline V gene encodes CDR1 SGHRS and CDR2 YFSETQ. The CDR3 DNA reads TGCGCCAGCAGCTTGCGGATCAGGGTTCAGTCGTCCTACAATGAGCAGTTCTTC. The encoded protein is CASSLRIRVQSSYNEQFF. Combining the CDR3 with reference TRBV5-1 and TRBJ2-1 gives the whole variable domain KAGVTQTPRYLIKTRGQQVTLSCSPISGHRSVSWYQQTPGQGLQFLFEYFSETQRNKGNFPGRFSGRQFSNSRSEMNVSTLELGDSALYLCASSLRIRVQSSYNEQFFGPGTRLTVL.

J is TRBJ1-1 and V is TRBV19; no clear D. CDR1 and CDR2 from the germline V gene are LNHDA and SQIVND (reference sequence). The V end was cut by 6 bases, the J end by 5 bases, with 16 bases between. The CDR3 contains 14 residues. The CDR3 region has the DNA TGTGCCAGTAGCTCGGGTGGGCGGGGAACTGAAGCTTTCTTT. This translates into CASSSGGRGTEAFF.

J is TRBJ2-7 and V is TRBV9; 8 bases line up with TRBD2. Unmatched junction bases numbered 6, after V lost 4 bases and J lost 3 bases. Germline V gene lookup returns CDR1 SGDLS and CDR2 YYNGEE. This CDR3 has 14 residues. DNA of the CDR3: TGTGCCAGCAGCCCCGGGCTAGCGGGCTACGAGCAGTACTTC. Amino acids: CASSPGLAGYEQYF.

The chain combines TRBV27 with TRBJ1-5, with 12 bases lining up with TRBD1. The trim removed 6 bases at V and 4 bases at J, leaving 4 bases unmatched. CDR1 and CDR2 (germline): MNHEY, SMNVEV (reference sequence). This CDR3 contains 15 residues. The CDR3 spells CASRRGQGANQPQHF. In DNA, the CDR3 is TGTGCCAGCAGAAGGGGACAGGGGGCGAATCAGCCCCAGCATTTT.

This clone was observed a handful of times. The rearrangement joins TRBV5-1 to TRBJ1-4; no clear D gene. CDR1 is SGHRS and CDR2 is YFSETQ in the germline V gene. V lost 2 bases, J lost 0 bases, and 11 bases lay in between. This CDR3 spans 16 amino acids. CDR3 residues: CASSFLALTTNEKLFF. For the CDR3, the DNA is TGCGCCAGCAGCTTCTTGGCCCTTACAACTAATGAAAAACTGTTTTTT.

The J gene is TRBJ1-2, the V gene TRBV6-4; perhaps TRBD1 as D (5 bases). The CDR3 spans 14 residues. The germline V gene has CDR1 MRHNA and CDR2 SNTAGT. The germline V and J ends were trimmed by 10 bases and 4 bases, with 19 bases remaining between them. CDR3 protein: CATISRQPFYGYTF. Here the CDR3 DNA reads TGTGCCACCATTAGTAGACAGCCATTCTATGGCTACACCTTC.

The DNA for the CDR3 is TGTGCCAGCAGCTTCACAGGAGGAGGGACGGATAAAGAAGGCTACACCTTC. Amino acids: CASSFTGGGTDKEGYTF. V gene TRBV7-2 combines with J gene TRBJ1-2; possible D gene TRBD1, 5 bases. The CDR3 loop spans 17 amino acids. Germline V gives CDR1 SGHTA, CDR2 FQGNSA. V lost 3 bases and J 8 bases, leaving 25 bases between the germline ends.

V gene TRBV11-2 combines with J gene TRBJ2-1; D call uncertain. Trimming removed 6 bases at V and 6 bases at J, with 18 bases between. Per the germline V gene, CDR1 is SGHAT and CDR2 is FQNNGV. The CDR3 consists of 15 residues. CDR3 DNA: TGTGCCAGCAGATCGACATCTCTGATCACCAATGAGCAGTTCTTC. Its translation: CASRSTSLITNEQFF. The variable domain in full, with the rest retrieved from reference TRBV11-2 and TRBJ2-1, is EAGVAQSPRYKIIEKRQSVAFWCNPISGHATLYWYQQILGQGPKLLIQFQNNGVVDDSQLPKDRFSAERLKGVDSTLKIQPAKLEDSAVYLCASRSTSLITNEQFFGPGTRLTVL.

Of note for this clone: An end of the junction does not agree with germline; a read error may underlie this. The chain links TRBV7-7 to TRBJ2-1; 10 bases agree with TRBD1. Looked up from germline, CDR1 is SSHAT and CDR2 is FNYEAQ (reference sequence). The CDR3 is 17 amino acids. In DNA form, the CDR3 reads TGTGCTAGCAGCTTAGGTTGGATTGGACAGGGGGGGAATGAGCAGTTCTTC. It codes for CASSLGWIGQGGNEQFF.